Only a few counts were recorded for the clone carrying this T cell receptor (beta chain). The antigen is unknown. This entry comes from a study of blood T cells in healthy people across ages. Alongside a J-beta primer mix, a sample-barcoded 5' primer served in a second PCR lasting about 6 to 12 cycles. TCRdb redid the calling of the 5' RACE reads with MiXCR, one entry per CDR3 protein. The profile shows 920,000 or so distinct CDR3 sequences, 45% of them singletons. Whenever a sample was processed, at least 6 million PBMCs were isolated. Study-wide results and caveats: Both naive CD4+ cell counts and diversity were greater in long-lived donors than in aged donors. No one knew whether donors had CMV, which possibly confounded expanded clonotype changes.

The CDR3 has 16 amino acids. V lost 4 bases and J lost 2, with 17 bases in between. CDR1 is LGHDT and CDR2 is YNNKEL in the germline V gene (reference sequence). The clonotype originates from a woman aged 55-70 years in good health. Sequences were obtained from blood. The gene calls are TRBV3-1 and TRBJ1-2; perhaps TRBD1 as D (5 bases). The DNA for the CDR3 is TGTGCCAGCAGCCCTCAGAGGCGGGGCTTAAACTATGGCTACACCTTC. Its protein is CASSPQRRGLNYGYTF.